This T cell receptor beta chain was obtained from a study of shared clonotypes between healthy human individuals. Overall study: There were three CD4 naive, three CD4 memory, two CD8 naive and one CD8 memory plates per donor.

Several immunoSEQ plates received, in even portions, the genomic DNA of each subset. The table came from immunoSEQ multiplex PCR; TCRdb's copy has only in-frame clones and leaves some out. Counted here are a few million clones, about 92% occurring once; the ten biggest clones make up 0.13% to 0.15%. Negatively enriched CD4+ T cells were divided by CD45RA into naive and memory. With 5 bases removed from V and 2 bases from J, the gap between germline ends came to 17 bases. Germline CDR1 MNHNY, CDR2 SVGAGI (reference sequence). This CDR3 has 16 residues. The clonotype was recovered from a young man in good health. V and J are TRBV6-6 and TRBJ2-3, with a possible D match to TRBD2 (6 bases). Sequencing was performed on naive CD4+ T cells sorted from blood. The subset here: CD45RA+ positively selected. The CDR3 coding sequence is TGTGCCAGCAGTCCCCCCCCGCGGGGACCCACAGATACGCAGTATTTT. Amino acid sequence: CASSPPPRGPTDTQYF.